These T cell receptor beta chains were read from a single sample in a study of cytomegalovirus exposure and HLA in healthy donors. TCRdb's table, derived via immunoSEQ multiplex PCR, lists solely in-frame clones and lacks some. The sample holds 190,000 or so clones; around 83% are singletons and the top ten take about 1.6%. The sequenced sample consisted of PBMCs. Receptors originate from a man between 50 and 59 years old in good health and CMV-seronegative. Both conserved end residues are part of each CDR3. Fields, in order: D gene, clone size, J gene, V gene, CDR3 protein, CDR3 DNA. D genes are given only for firm matches. Clone size is stated in some rows and not others, as once, few, many or a class when expanded.

>-|-|TRBJ2-3|TRBV19
CASSPRREVSDTQYF
TGTGCCAGTAGTCCCCGCCGGGAAGTATCAGATACGCAGTATTTT
>TRBD2|-|TRBJ2-1|TRBV18
CASSPPASGYNEQFF
TGTGCCAGCTCACCACCGGCTAGCGGCTACAATGAGCAGTTCTTC
>-|few|TRBJ2-5|TRBV5-5
CASSFIGGALETQYF
TGTGCCAGCAGCTTTATAGGGGGGGCTTTGGAGACCCAGTACTTC
>-|few|TRBJ1-2|TRBV6-5
CASRTKSGSGGYTF
TGTGCCAGCAGGACGAAGAGCGGGTCCGGAGGCTACACCTTC
>TRBD1|-|TRBJ2-7|TRBV6-5
CASSPYRGPYEQYF
TGTGCCAGCAGTCCCTACAGGGGTCCCTACGAGCAGTACTTC
>-|-|TRBJ2-1|TRBV7-3
CASSLRSGVYNEQFF
TGTGCCAGCAGCTTAAGGTCAGGGGTATACAATGAGCAGTTCTTC
>TRBD2|once|TRBJ2-2|TRBV27
CASSKTSGRAKTGELFF
TGTGCCAGCAGCAAGACTAGCGGGAGGGCCAAGACCGGGGAGCTGTTTTTT
>TRBD2|-|TRBJ2-6|TRBV7-6
CASSLLSGGMGANVLTF
TGTGCCAGCAGCTTACTTAGCGGGGGGATGGGGGCCAACGTCCTGACTTTC
>-|-|TRBJ2-1|TRBV6-5
CASSYARVNYNEQFF
TGTGCCAGCAGTTATGCCAGGGTGAATTACAATGAGCAGTTCTTC
>TRBD2|-|TRBJ2-1|TRBV5-1
CASSPLGLAGVNEQFF
TGCGCCAGCAGCCCCCTGGGACTAGCGGGAGTCAATGAGCAGTTCTTC
>TRBD1|-|TRBJ2-5|TRBV4-2
CASSQDGDRGTKTQYF
TGTGCCAGCAGCCAAGATGGGGACAGGGGGACGAAGACCCAGTACTTC
>TRBD2|-|TRBJ2-1|TRBV2
CASILEASGRNEQFF
TGTGCCAGTATCCTCGAGGCTAGCGGGAGAAATGAGCAGTTCTTC